By share of the sample, the clone carrying this T cell receptor (beta chain) is medium-sized (0.01 to 0.1%). This was the immunoSEQ v3 assay. Measured with immunoSEQ multiplex PCR; TCRdb has only the in-frame clones, and not every one. Found here are approximately 97,000 clones, under 70% of them singletons; the top ten hold over 9.5%. The time point here: pre-treatment sample, taken before nivolumab and TIL therapy. The tumor samples were excised metastases, mostly pleural nodules or supraclavicular lymph nodes. The sample is drawn from a study of TIL therapy for anti-PD-1-resistant metastatic lung cancer. Study background: Median patient age was about 55, ranging about 38-80 years.

The germline gives CDR1 SQVTM, CDR2 ANQGSEA. The CDR3 runs 11 residues. The V end lost 7 bases, the J end lost 1 base, and 7 bases lay between the germline ends. The receptor was isolated from a person aged 25 to 80 with non-small cell lung cancer. The sample in question was tumor tissue, obtained at baseline. This chain uses TRBV29-1 with TRBJ1-1; D call uncertain. CDR3 region: CSAGENTEAFF. The DNA of the CDR3 is TGCAGCGCCGGAGAGAACACTGAAGCTTTCTTT.